This T cell receptor beta chain was sequenced for a study of T cells in women clearing cervical HPV infection. Turning to the study itself: No precancer developed; the control's incident HPV16 infection cleared within 12 months. Blood came at first lesion visit for cases, post-clearance for controls. General study findings and limits: Each sample's T-cell count was unknown, possibly confounding richness. CIN3+ cases had significantly higher TCR repertoire richness than controls, but evenness did not differ.

For this clone: What it binds is unknown.

Sequenced by immunoSEQ multiplex PCR; TCRdb stores in-frame clones only, minus some. The table counts 35,000 to 45,000 clones; about 6% lies in the top ten. Sequences were obtained from blood buffy coat. The sequence derives from a woman between 18 and 70 years old with a cervical HPV16 infection that either progressed to CIN3+ or cleared (not recorded which).

CDR3 protein: CASASSGTYNEQFF. The sequenced CDR3 bases are TGTGCCAGTGCTAGCAGCGGGACCTACAATGAG. The chain uses TRBV19 and TRBJ2-1, with 7 positions matching TRBD2. The read halts 3 residues ahead of the CDR3 end, with the missing end drawn from the germline J gene. V dropped 8 bases and J dropped 2; count of bases not matched to a gene: 6. The CDR3 totals 14 residues. CDR1 and CDR2 from the germline V gene are LNHDA and SQIVND (reference sequence).